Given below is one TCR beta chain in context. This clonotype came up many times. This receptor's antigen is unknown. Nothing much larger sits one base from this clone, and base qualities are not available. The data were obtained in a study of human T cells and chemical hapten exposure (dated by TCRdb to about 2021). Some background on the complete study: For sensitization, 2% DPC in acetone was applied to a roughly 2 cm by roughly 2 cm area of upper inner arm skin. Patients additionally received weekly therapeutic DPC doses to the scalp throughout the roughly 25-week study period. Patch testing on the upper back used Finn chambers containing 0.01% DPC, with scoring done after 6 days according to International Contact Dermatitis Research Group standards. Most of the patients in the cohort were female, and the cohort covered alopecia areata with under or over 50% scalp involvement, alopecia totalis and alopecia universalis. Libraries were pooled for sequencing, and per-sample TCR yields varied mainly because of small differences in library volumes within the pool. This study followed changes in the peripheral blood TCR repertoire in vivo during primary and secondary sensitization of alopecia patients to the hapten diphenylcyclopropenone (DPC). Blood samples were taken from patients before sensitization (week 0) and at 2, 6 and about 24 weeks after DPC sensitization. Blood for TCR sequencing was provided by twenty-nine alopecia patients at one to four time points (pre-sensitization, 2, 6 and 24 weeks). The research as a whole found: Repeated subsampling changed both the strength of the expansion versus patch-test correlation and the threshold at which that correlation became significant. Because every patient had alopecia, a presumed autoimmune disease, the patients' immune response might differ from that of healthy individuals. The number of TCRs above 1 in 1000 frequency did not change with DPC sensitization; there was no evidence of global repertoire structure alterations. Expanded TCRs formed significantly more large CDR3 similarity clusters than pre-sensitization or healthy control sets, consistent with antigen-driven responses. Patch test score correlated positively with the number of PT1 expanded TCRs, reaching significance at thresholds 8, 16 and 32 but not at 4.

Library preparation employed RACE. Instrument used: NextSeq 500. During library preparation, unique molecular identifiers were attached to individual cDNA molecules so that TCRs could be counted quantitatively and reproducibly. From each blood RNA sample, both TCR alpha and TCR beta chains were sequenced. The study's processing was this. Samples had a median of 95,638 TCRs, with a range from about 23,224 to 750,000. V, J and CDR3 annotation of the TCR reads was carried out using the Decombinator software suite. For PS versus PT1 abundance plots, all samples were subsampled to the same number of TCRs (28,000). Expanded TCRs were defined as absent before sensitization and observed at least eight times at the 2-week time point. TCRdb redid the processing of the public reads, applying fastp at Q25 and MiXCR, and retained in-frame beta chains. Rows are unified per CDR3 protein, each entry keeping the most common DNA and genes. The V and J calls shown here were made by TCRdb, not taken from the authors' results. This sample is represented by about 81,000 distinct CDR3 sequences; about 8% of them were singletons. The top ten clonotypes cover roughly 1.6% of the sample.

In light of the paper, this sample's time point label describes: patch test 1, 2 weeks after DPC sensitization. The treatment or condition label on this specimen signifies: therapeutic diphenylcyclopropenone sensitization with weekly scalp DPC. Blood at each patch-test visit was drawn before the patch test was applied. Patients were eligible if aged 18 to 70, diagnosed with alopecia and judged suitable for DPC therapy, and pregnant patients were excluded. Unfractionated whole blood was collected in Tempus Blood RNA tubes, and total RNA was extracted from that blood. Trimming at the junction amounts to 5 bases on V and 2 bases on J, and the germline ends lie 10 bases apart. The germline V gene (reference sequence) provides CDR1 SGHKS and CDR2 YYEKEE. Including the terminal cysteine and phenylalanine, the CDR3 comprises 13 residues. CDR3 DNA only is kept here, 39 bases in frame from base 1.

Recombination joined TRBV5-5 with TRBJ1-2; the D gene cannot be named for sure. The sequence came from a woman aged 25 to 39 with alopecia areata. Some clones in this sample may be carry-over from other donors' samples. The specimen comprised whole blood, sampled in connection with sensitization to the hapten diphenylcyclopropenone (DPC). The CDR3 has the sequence CASSSDPNYGYTF. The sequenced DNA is TGTGCCAGCAGTAGCGATCCGAACTATGGCTACACCTTC.